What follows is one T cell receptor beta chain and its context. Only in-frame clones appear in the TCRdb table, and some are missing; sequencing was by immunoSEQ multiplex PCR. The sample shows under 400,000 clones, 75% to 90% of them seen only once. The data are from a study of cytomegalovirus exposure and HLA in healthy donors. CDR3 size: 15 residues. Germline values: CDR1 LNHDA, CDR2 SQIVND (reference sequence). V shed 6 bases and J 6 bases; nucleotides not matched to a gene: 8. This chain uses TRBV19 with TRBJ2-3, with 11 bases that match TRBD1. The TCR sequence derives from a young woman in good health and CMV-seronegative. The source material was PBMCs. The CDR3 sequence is CASRPGQGAYDTQYF. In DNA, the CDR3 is TGTGCCAGTAGGCCTGGACAGGGGGCGTATGATACGCAGTATTTT.